This T cell receptor (beta chain) was captured by sequencing in a study of T cells in Graves' hyperthyroidism and ophthalmopathy. Study findings and constraints: In validation, the model predicted ophthalmopathy. These predictions came a median roughly 6 months before onset.

Amplified TCR beta CDR3 regions derived from RNA transcripts. HTBI primers drove first-round RT-PCR of the TCR CDR3. TCRdb recomputed calls from the multiplex PCR reads with MiXCR, one row per CDR3 protein. The top ten hold roughly 49% of the sample, which has some 530,000 distinct CDR3 sequences, approximately 22% seen once. The trim removed 2 bases at V and 7 bases at J, leaving 12 bases unmatched. In germline, CDR1 is MNHEY, CDR2 SVGEGT. The length of the CDR3 is 17 residues. Disease lasting under 3 months, a NOSPECS grade of at least 4, and a Clinical Activity Score of at least 3 were features of the ophthalmopathy patients. PBMCs were obtained from about 9 ml fresh peripheral blood. As to this clonotype: Its antigen is undetermined.

Sequencing was carried out using blood. The TCR was taken from a woman in her seventies with Graves' ophthalmopathy. The chain joins TRBV6-2 or TRBV6-3 to TRBJ2-1, with 9 nucleotides matching TRBD2. CDR3 loop: CASSYPRRAGGGNEQFF. CDR3 nucleotides: TGTGCCAGCAGTTACCCTCGCAGAGCGGGAGGCGGAAATGAGCAGTTCTTC.